This is a list of T cell receptor beta chains from one sample in a study of blood T cell repertoires in COVID-19. Sequencing was performed with immunoSEQ multiplex PCR; in TCRdb, only in-frame clones are kept and a portion is missing. The sample shows 290,000 or so clones, 80% to 95% of them seen only once. Sequencing was performed on PBMCs or T cells enriched from blood (not recorded which). These TCRs come from a woman in her thirties who had recovered from COVID-19. The CDR3 runs from the conserved cysteine through the conserved F or W. A D gene is named only where the DNA matches it firmly. Clone sizes are given selectively: once, few, many, or a class where the clone is expanded.

>13|TRBJ2-7|NA|TRBV28|NA
CASSLPNSYEQYF
TGTGCCAGCAGTTTACCCAACAGCTACGAGCAGTACTTC
>14|TRBJ2-1|NA|TRBV2|TRBD2
CASSGSGVYNEQFF
TGTGCCAGCAGTGGTAGCGGGGTTTACAATGAGCAGTTCTTC
>20|TRBJ1-2|NA|TRBV5-1|TRBD1
CASSREGWRDSWSRYYGYTF
TGCGCCAGCAGCCGCGAGGGGTGGCGGGACAGCTGGTCCCGTTACTATGGCTACACCTTC
>13|TRBJ2-5|once|TRBV7-9|NA
CASQGYLDETQYF
TGTGCCAGCCAGGGGTACCTTGATGAGACCCAGTACTTC
>12|TRBJ1-1|once|TRBV19|TRBD1
CASSNQGAEAFF
TGTGCCAGTAGTAACCAGGGGGCTGAAGCTTTCTTT
>16|TRBJ2-5|NA|TRBV7-2|TRBD1
CASSKLGTGGETTQYF
TGTGCCAGCAGCAAACTCGGGACAGGGGGCGAAACGACCCAGTACTTC
>13|TRBJ2-1|once|TRBV28|NA
CASSLRGNNEQFF
TGTGCCAGCAGTTTAAGAGGGAACAATGAGCAGTTCTTC
>13|TRBJ1-1|NA|TRBV19|NA
CATRVGTITEAFF
TGTGCCACTCGGGTCGGGACAATCACTGAAGCTTTCTTT
>15|TRBJ2-7|few|TRBV4-1|TRBD2
CASSQGGLALYEQYF
TGCGCCAGCAGCCAAGGGGGACTAGCCCTTTACGAGCAGTACTTC
>12|TRBJ2-7|NA|TRBV7-9|NA
CASSLALPEQYF
TGTGCCAGCAGCTTGGCCCTCCCGGAGCAGTACTTC
>17|TRBJ2-7|NA|TRBV5-1|TRBD1
CASSFEIGTGPSYEQYF
TGCGCCAGCAGCTTCGAAATCGGGACAGGGCCTTCCTACGAGCAGTACTTC
>16|TRBJ2-6|NA|TRBV7-9|NA
CASSWSGGSGANVLTF
TGTGCCAGCAGCTGGAGTGGAGGATCTGGGGCCAACGTCCTGACTTTC
>15|TRBJ2-1|NA|TRBV10-3|NA
CAISDVTTRSNEQFF
TGTGCCATCAGTGACGTGACTACCCGGTCTAATGAGCAGTTCTTC
>16|TRBJ2-2|NA|TRBV27|NA
CASSLSAGANTGELFF
TGTGCCAGCAGTTTATCGGCAGGGGCGAACACCGGGGAGCTGTTTTTT
>16|TRBJ2-1|NA|TRBV2|TRBD2
CASSAERAGSYNEQFF
TGTGCCAGCAGTGCCGAACGAGCGGGAAGTTACAATGAGCAGTTCTTC
>14|TRBJ1-1|NA|TRBV6-2/TRBV6-3|NA
CASSYVLGGTEAFF
TGTGCCAGCAGTTACGTTCTGGGGGGCACTGAAGCTTTCTTT
>15|TRBJ1-1|NA|TRBV29-1|NA
CSVETGFRRNTEAFF
TGCAGCGTTGAAACAGGGTTTCGGCGGAACACTGAAGCTTTCTTT
>16|TRBJ2-5|NA|TRBV7-2|TRBD2
CASSTRTSGSRETQYF
TGTGCCAGCAGCACACGGACTAGCGGGAGCCGGGAGACCCAGTACTTC
>14|TRBJ1-5|NA|TRBV28|TRBD1
CASCPRDRGQPQHF
TGTGCCAGCTGTCCCCGGGACAGGGGTCAGCCCCAGCATTTT
>15|TRBJ2-1|NA|TRBV24-1|NA
CATSAPGTFIYEQFF
TGTGCCACCAGTGCCCCCGGGACTTTCATCTATGAGCAGTTCTTC
>14|TRBJ1-1|NA|TRBV5-6|NA
CASSLWDTLTEAFF
TGTGCCAGCAGCTTGTGGGACACTCTCACTGAAGCTTTCTTT
>17|TRBJ1-1|NA|TRBV18|TRBD1
CASSPDGQGAGGTEAFF
TGTGCCAGCTCACCGGATGGACAGGGGGCCGGGGGCACTGAAGCTTTCTTT
>14|TRBJ2-2|NA|TRBV29-1|NA
CSVEPGAGTGELFF
TGCAGCGTTGAACCAGGGGCCGGCACCGGGGAGCTGTTTTTT
>15|TRBJ2-5|NA|TRBV6-2/TRBV6-3|TRBD1
CASSYPGTAQETQYF
TGTGCCAGCAGTTACCCCGGGACAGCGCAAGAGACCCAGTACTTC
>15|TRBJ2-1|few|TRBV7-3|TRBD2
CASSSGLAGGWEQFF
TGTGCCAGCAGCTCGGGACTAGCGGGAGGATGGGAGCAGTTCTTC
>13|TRBJ1-4|NA|TRBV6-6|NA
CASSYISGEKLFF
TGTGCCAGCAGTTACATATCAGGAGAAAAACTGTTTTTT
>16|TRBJ2-7|NA|TRBV2|TRBD2
CASSRGTSGSGYEQYF
TGTGCCAGCAGCAGAGGGACTAGCGGGAGTGGATACGAGCAGTACTTC
>19|TRBJ2-5|few|TRBV4-3|TRBD2
CASSQDWGLAGGPLETQYF
TGCGCCAGCAGCCAAGATTGGGGACTAGCGGGAGGGCCGTTGGAGACCCAGTACTTC
>14|TRBJ2-1|NA|TRBV28|TRBD2
CASSSSGTRNEQFF
TGTGCCAGCAGTTCGAGCGGGACTCGGAATGAGCAGTTCTTC
>13|TRBJ2-7|NA|TRBV3-1/TRBV3-2|NA
CASSHQRSYEQYF
TGTGCCAGCAGCCACCAGAGGAGCTACGAGCAGTACTTC
>18|TRBJ1-5|once|TRBV24-1|TRBD1
CATSDRDRGRGGNQPQHF
TGTGCCACCAGTGACAGGGACAGGGGGCGCGGTGGCAATCAGCCCCAGCATTTT
>16|TRBJ1-3|NA|TRBV5-1|NA
CASSSVGVHSGNTIYF
TGCGCCAGCAGCTCTGTCGGGGTTCACTCTGGAAACACCATATATTTT
>15|TRBJ2-3|NA|TRBV18|TRBD1
CASSPRTGTTDTQYF
TGTGCCAGCTCACCAAGGACAGGGACCACAGATACGCAGTATTTT
>15|TRBJ1-2|NA|TRBV19|TRBD1
CASSTTRTGTHGYTF
TGTGCCAGTAGTACGACCCGGACAGGGACCCATGGCTACACCTTC
>15|TRBJ2-1|NA|TRBV29-1|TRBD2
CSVSGEGLSYNEQFF
TGCAGCGTCTCCGGGGAGGGGCTTTCCTACAATGAGCAGTTCTTC
>15|TRBJ2-3|NA|TRBV18|NA
CASSPSQISTDTQYF
TGTGCCAGCTCACCCTCACAGATTAGCACAGATACGCAGTATTTT
>19|TRBJ2-5|NA|TRBV4-2|TRBD2
CASSQEVGLAGDIQETQYF
TGTGCCAGCAGCCAAGAAGTGGGACTAGCGGGAGATATCCAAGAGACCCAGTACTTC
>14|TRBJ1-2|NA|TRBV4-3|NA
CASSQKTGSGGYTF
TGCGCCAGCAGCCAAAAAACAGGGTCCGGTGGCTACACCTTC
>14|TRBJ1-2|NA|TRBV2|TRBD1
CASRTDRGSVGYTF
TGTGCCAGCAGGACCGACAGGGGATCGGTCGGCTACACCTTC
>14|TRBJ2-1|NA|TRBV5-1|NA
CASSLAVLMAPQFF
TGCGCCAGCAGCTTGGCCGTGCTCATGGCCCCGCAGTTCTTC
>18|TRBJ2-6|NA|TRBV25-1|NA
CASSERSGNPSGANVLTF
TGTGCCAGCAGTGAACGTTCAGGCAACCCCTCTGGGGCCAACGTCCTGACTTTC
>13|TRBJ2-5|NA|TRBV19|NA
CASSLQGQETQYF
TGTGCCAGTAGTCTGCAGGGGCAAGAGACCCAGTACTTC
>13|TRBJ1-1|NA|TRBV7-2|TRBD1
CASRTGGDTEAFF
TGTGCCAGCAGGACAGGGGGCGACACTGAAGCTTTCTTT